Shown below are 11 T cell receptor beta chains from a single sample sequenced in a study of T cells in Graves' hyperthyroidism and ophthalmopathy. RNA transcripts served as the template for amplifying TCR beta CDR3 regions. The HTBI primer set served for first-round RT-PCR of the TCR CDR3. TCRdb ran MiXCR on the multiplex PCR reads and lists one entry per CDR3 protein. Of about 540,000 distinct CDR3 sequences listed, roughly 46% are singletons. The sequencing input was peripheral blood or thyroid tissue (not recorded which). The receptors originated from a woman under 30 with Graves' hyperthyroidism.

Here the CDR3 DNA reads TGTGCCAGCAGCTTCCAGGGACTCAAGAGCGGTGGAAACACCATATATTTT. It is translated as CASSFQGLKSGGNTIYF. The rearrangement uses TRBV11-2 and TRBJ1-3; tentatively, D is TRBD1 (5 bases). Per the germline V gene, CDR1 is SGHAT and CDR2 is FQNNGV. Trimming left V 3 bases short and J 3 bases short, with 18 bases between. This CDR3 has 17 amino acids.

This chain joins TRBV7-9 and TRBJ2-5, with 11 bases matching TRBD2. Unmatched junction bases numbered 12, after V lost 2 bases and J lost 4 bases. The germline V gene encodes CDR1 SEHNR and CDR2 FQNEAQ (reference sequence). The CDR3 sequence is 18 residues long. The CDR3 sequence is CASSLRGELAGVGETQYF. The CDR3 DNA is TGTGCCAGCAGCTTACGGGGTGAACTAGCGGGAGTCGGAGAGACCCAGTACTTC.

The chain employs TRBV7-9 and TRBJ2-5; 12 bases align to TRBD2. Germline CDR1 reads SEHNR; CDR2 reads FQNEAQ (reference sequence). This CDR3 has 16 residues. After removal of 5 bases from V and 4 bases from J, the junction contained 8 bases not matched to a gene. In nucleotides, the CDR3 is TGTGCCAGCAGCCGAGAGCTAGCGGGAGGGTTAGAGACCCAGTACTTC. It encodes CASSRELAGGLETQYF.

The chain couples TRBV24-1 to TRBJ1-2; TRBD1 aligns across 11 bases. Germline CDR1 reads KGHDR; CDR2 reads SFDVKD. This CDR3 has 19 amino acids. Unmatched junction bases numbered 19, after V lost 11 bases and J lost 0 bases. The CDR3 reads CASSDPGQGVSASNYGYTF. The CDR3 bases are TGTGCCAGCAGCGACCCGGGACAGGGGGTTTCCGCCTCTAACTATGGCTACACCTTC.

This chain uses TRBV19 with TRBJ1-1; unclear D gene. Trimming cost V 3 bases and J 13 bases, with 15 bases left between them. Germline CDR1 LNHDA, CDR2 SQIVND (reference sequence). This CDR3 contains 12 residues. The CDR3 sequence is CASSIWASFVFF. CDR3 bases: TGTGCCAGTAGTATCTGGGCCTCTTTTGTTTTCTTT.

The rearrangement joins TRBV5-1 to TRBJ1-6; D uncertain. Per germline, CDR1 SGHRS and CDR2 YFSETQ. V lost 4 bases and J lost 0, with 11 bases in between. The CDR3 contains 16 residues. In nucleotides, the CDR3 is TGCGCCAGCAGCGAGGAGGCGCCCTCCTATAATTCACCCCTCCACTTT. The encoded protein is CASSEEAPSYNSPLHF. The full variable domain, completed using reference TRBV5-1 and TRBJ1-6, is KAGVTQTPRYLIKTRGQQVTLSCSPISGHRSVSWYQQTPGQGLQFLFEYFSETQRNKGNFPGRFSGRQFSNSRSEMNVSTLELGDSALYLCASSEEAPSYNSPLHFGNGTRLTVT.

This clonotype was found once. The chain combines TRBV29-1 with TRBJ1-2, with a possible D match to TRBD1 (5 bases). CDR1 and CDR2 (germline): SQVTM, ANQGSEA. The CDR3 spans 14 residues. Trimming took off 8 bases at V and 4 bases at J, with 20 bases between the two ends. The CDR3 sequence: CSHPGPETSYGYTF. CDR3 DNA sequence: TGCAGCCATCCGGGGCCGGAGACGAGCTATGGCTACACCTTC.

The gene calls are TRBV24-1 and TRBJ2-2; 10 bases are shared with TRBD1. CDR1 is KGHDR, CDR2 SFDVKD, per germline. With 3 bases clipped from V and 3 bases from J, the junction kept 0 bases outside the gene matches. CDR3 length: 15 residues. CDR3 sequence reads: CATSDGQGDTGELFF. In DNA, the CDR3 is TGTGCCACCAGTGATGGACAGGGGGACACCGGGGAGCTGTTTTTT.

The sample holds one count of this clonotype. The chain links TRBV25-1 to TRBJ1-5; 7 positions agree with TRBD1. Germline CDR1 is MGHDK and CDR2 is SYGVNS. The CDR3 spans 17 residues. Trimming took 6 bases from V and 3 from J; bases not matched to a gene: 14. CDR3 residues: CASSKSSQGIPNQPQHF. In DNA form, the CDR3 reads TGTGCCAGCAGCAAAAGCTCACAGGGGATCCCCAATCAGCCCCAGCATTTT.

This clonotype was recorded once. The rearrangement joins TRBV7-3 to TRBJ1-6, with D uncertain. In germline, CDR1 is SGHTA, CDR2 FQGTGA. Trimming removed 6 bases from V and 7 bases from J, with 13 bases in between. This CDR3 has 14 residues. The CDR3: CASSGRAENSPLHF. Written as DNA, the CDR3 is TGTGCCAGCAGTGGAAGGGCGGAAAATTCACCCCTCCACTTT.

The gene calls are TRBV20-1 and TRBJ1-3, with a possible D match to TRBD1 (6 bases). The V and J ends lost 5 bases and 0 bases respectively, with 14 bases between them. This CDR3 has 15 amino acids. Germline CDR1 is DFQATT and CDR2 is SNEGSKA (reference sequence). CDR3 in DNA: TGCAGTGCTTACAGACAGGATTACTCTGGAAACACCATATATTTT. This sequence encodes CSAYRQDYSGNTIYF.